This T cell receptor beta chain was identified in a study of CD8 T cells in Susac syndrome. When the RNA was reverse transcribed, random hexamers were used with an input of roughly 0.45 to 1 ug. From the immunoSEQ multiplex PCR reads, TCRdb called clonotypes with MiXCR, one entry per CDR3 protein. The profile shows approximately 200,000 distinct CDR3 sequences, nearly 97% of them singletons. Sequencing of TCR beta was carried out in blood CD8+ and CD4+ T cells. The CDR3 runs 13 residues. Trimming removed 1 base from V and 6 bases from J, with 10 bases in between. Germline CDR1 DFQATT, CDR2 SNEGSKA (reference sequence). This clonotype was observed once.

The chain is built from TRBV20-1 and TRBJ1-5; D may be TRBD1 (5 bases). The sample consisted of CD4+ T cells from PBMCs. The source of this sequence is a human donor with multiple sclerosis. CDR3 DNA sequence: TGCAGTGCTAGAGGGCAGGGAGGTCAGCCCCAGCATTTT. Its translation is CSARGQGGQPQHF.